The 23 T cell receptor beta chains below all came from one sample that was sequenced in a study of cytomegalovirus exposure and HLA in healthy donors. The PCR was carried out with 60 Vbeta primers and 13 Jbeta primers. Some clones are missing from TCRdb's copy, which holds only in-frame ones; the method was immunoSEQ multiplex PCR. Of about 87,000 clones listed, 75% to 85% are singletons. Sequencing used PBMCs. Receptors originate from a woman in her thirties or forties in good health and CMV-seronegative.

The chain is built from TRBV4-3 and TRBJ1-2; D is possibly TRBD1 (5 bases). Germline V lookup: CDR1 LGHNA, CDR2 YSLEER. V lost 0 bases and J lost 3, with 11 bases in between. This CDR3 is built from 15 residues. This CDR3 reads CASSQERRDYYGYTF. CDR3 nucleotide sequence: TGCGCCAGCAGCCAAGAACGCCGGGACTACTATGGCTACACCTTC.

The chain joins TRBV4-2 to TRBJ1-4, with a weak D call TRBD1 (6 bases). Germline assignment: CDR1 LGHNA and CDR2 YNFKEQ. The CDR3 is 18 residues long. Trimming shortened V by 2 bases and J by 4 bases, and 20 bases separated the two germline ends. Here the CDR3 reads CASSQYGTNGPVNEKLFF. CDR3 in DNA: TGTGCCAGCAGCCAATACGGGACAAACGGGCCCGTTAATGAAAAACTGTTTTTT.

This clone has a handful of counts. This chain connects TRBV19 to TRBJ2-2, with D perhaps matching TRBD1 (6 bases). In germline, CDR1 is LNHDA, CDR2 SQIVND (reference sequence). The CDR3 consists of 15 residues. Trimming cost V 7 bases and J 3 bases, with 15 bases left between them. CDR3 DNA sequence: TGTGCCAGTACCACCACAGGGTCGCACACCGGGGAGCTGTTTTTT. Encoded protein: CASTTTGSHTGELFF.

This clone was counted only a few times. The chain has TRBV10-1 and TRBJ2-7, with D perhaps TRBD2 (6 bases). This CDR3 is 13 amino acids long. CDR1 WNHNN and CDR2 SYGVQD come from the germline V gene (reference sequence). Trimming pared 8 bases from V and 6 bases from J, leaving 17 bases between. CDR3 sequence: CASPRRGRAEQYF. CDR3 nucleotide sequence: TGCGCCAGCCCTAGGAGGGGCAGGGCCGAGCAGTACTTC.

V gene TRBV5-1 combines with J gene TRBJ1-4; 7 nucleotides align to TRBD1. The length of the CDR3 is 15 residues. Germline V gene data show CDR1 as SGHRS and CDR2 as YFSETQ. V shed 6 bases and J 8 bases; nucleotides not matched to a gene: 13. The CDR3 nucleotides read TGCGCCAGCACACCCACAGGGGCGCGTCAGGAAAAACTGTTTTTT. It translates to CASTPTGARQEKLFF.

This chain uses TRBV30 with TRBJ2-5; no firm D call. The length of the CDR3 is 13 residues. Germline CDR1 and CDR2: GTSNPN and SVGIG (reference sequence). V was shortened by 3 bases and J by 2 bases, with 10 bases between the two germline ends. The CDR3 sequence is CAWSIDKQETQYF. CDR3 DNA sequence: TGTGCCTGGAGCATTGACAAGCAAGAGACCCAGTACTTC.

CDR3 residues: CATSIRQLLNTEAFF. For the CDR3, the DNA is TGTGCCACCAGCATCCGACAGCTCTTGAACACTGAAGCTTTCTTT. The gene calls are TRBV15 and TRBJ1-1; weak D call: TRBD1 (5 bases). Germline loops: CDR1 LNHNV, CDR2 YYDKDF (reference sequence). The CDR3 runs 15 residues. V was clipped by 4 bases and J by 0 bases, with 12 bases between them.

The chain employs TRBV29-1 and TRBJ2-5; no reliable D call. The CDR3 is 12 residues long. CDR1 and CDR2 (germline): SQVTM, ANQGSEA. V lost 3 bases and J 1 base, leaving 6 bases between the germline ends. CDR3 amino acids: CSVDGGQETQYF. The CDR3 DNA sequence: TGCAGCGTTGATGGCGGCCAAGAGACCCAGTACTTC.

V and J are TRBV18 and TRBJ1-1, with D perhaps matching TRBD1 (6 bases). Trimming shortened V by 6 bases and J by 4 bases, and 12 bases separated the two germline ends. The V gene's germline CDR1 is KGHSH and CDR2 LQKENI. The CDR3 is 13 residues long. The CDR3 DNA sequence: TGTGCCAGCTCTCGGGGGGCCGGCACTGAAGCTTTCTTT. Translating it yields CASSRGAGTEAFF.

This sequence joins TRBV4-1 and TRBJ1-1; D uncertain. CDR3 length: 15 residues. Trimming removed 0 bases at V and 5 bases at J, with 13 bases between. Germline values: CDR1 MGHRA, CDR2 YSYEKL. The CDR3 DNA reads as TGCGCCAGCAGCCAAGAACAGTGGTCTGGAACTGAAGCTTTCTTT. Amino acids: CASSQEQWSGTEAFF.

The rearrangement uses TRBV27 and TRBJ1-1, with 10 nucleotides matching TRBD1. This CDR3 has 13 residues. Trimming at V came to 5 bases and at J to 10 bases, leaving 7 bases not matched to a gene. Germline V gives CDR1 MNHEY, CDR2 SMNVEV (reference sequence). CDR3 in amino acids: CASSPWGTGVAFF. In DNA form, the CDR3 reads TGTGCCAGCAGTCCGTGGGGGACAGGGGTAGCTTTCTTT.

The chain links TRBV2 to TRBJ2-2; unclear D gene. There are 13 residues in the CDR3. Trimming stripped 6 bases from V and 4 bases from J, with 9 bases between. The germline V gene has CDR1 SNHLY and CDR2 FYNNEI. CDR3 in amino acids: CASRRLFTGELFF. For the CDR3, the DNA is TGTGCCAGCAGGAGACTTTTCACCGGGGAGCTGTTTTTT.

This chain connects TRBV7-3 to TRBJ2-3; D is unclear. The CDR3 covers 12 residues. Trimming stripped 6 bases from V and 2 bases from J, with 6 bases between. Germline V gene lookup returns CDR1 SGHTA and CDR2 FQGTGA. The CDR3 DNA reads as TGTGCCAGCAGTCAGAACACAGATACGCAGTATTTT. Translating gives CASSQNTDTQYF.

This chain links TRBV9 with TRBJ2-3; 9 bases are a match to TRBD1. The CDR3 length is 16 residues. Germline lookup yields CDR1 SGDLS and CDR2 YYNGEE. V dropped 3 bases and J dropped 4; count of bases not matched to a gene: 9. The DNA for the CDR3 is TGTGCCAGCAGCGCGTCCGGGACAGGGTCCCCAGATACGCAGTATTTT. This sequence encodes CASSASGTGSPDTQYF.

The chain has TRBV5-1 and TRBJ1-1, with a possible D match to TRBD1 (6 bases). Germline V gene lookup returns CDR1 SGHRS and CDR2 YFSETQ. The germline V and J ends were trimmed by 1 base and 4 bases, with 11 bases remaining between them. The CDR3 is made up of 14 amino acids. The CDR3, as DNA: TGCGCCAGCAGCTTGCAGACAGGAAGCACTGAAGCTTTCTTT. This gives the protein CASSLQTGSTEAFF. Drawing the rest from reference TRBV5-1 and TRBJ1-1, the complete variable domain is KAGVTQTPRYLIKTRGQQVTLSCSPISGHRSVSWYQQTPGQGLQFLFEYFSETQRNKGNFPGRFSGRQFSNSRSEMNVSTLELGDSALYLCASSLQTGSTEAFFGQGTRLTVV.

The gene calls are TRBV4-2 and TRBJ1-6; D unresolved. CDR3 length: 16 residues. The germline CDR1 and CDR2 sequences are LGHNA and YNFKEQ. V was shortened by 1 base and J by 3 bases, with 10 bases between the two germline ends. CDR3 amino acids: CASSQAASGYNSPLHF. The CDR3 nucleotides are TGTGCCAGCAGCCAAGCGGCGTCGGGCTATAATTCACCCCTCCACTTT.

CDR3 region: CAWIRLRSNTEAFF. As DNA, the CDR3 is TGTGCCTGGATCAGGCTTCGTTCGAACACTGAAGCTTTCTTT. The chain links TRBV30 to TRBJ1-1; no clear D gene. Germline V gene data show CDR1 as GTSNPN and CDR2 as SVGIG (reference sequence). The V end lost 4 bases, the J end lost 1 base, and 13 bases lay between the germline ends. The length of the CDR3 is 14 residues.

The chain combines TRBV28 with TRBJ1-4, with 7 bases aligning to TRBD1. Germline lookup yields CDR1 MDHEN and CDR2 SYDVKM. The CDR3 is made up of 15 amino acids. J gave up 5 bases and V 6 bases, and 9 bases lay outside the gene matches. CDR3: CASSPGDSSNEKLFF. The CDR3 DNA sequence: TGTGCCAGCAGCCCCGGGGACAGCTCGAATGAAAAACTGTTTTTT.

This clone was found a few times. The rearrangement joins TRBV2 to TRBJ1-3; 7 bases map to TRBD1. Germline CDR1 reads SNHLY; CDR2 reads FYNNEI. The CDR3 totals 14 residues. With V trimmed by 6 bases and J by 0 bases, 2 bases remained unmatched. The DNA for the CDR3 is TGTGCCAGCAGGGGACAGACCTCTGGAAACACCATATATTTT. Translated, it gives CASRGQTSGNTIYF. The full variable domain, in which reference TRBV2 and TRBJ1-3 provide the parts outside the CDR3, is EPEVTQTPSHQVTQMGQEVILRCVPISNHLYFYWYRQILGQKVEFLVSFYNNEISEKSEIFDDQFSVERPDGSNFTLKIRSTKLEDSAMYFCASRGQTSGNTIYFGEGSWLTVV.

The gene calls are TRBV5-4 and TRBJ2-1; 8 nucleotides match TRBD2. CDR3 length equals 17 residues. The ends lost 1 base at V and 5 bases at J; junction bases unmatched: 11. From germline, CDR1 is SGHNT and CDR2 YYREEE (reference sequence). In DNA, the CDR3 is TGTGCCAGCAGCTTGCAACCAGCGGGGGTCTCAAACAATGAGCAGTTCTTC. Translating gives CASSLQPAGVSNNEQFF.

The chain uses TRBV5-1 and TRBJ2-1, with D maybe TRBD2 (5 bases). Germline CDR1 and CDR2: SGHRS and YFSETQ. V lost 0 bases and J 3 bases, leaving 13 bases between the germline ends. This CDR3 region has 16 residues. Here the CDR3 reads CASSLVSASNYNEQFF. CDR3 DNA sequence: TGCGCCAGCAGCTTGGTCAGTGCTAGCAACTACAATGAGCAGTTCTTC.

The CDR3 spells CASSFSLSGANVLTF. CDR3 in DNA: TGTGCCAGCAGCTTTAGCTTGTCTGGGGCCAACGTCCTGACTTTC. This sequence joins TRBV7-3 and TRBJ2-6; D gene uncertain. Between the trimmed V and J ends, which lost 3 bases and 1 base, there was a span of 7 bases. Looked up from germline, CDR1 is SGHTA and CDR2 is FQGTGA. CDR3 length: 15 amino acids. The entire variable domain, with the rest obtained from reference TRBV7-3 and TRBJ2-6, is as follows: GAGVSQTPSNKVTEKGKYVELRCDPISGHTALYWYRQSLGQGPEFLIYFQGTGAADDSGLPNDRFFAVRPEGSVSTLKIQRTERGDSAVYLCASSFSLSGANVLTFGAGSRLTVL.

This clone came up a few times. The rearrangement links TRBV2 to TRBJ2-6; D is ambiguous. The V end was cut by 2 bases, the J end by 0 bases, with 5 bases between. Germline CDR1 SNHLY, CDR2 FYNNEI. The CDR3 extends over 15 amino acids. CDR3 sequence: CASSEQVSGANVLTF. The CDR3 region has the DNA TGTGCCAGCAGTGAACAGGTCTCTGGGGCCAACGTCCTGACTTTC.